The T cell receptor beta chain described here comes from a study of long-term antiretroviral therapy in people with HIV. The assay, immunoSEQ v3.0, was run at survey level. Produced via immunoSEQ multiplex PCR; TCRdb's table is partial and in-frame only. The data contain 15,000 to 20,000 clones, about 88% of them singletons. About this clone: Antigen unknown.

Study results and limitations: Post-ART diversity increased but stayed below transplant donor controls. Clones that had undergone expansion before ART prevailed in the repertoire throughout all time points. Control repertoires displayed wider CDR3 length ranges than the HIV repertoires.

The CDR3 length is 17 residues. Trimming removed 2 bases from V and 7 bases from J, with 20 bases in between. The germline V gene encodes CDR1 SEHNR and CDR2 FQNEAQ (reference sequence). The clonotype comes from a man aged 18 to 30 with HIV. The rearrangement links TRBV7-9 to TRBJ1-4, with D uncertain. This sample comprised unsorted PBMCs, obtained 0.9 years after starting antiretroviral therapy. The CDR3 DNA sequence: TGTGCCAGCAGCTTAACCTCCATCACACCATTCGGTGAAAAACTGTTTTTT. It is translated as CASSLTSITPFGEKLFF. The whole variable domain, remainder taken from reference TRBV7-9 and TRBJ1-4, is DTGVSQNPRHKITKRGQNVTFRCDPISEHNRLYWYRQTLGQGPEFLTYFQNEAQLEKSRLLSDRFSAERPKGSFSTLEIQRTEQGDSAMYLCASSLTSITPFGEKLFFGSGTQLSVL.